This T cell receptor (beta chain) was documented in a study of T cell repertoires in cytomegalovirus infection. TCRdb analysed the reads with MiXCR anew, one entry per CDR3 protein. Of tens of thousands of distinct CDR3 sequences in the sample, about a fifth were seen once. This CDR3 is 13 amino acids long. Germline assignment: CDR1 MNHEY and CDR2 SMNVEV (reference sequence). With 7 bases clipped from V and 7 bases from J, the junction kept 5 bases outside the gene matches. This clonotype was seen only a few times. Its antigen is still unknown. The source is a human donor in good health (CMV status not recorded). Some clones in this sample may be carry-over from other donors' samples. The source was CD8+ T cells from cultured PBMCs, collected from culture after CMV antigen stimulation. V and J are TRBV27 and TRBJ2-2; 8 positions match TRBD1. CDR3 region: CASKTGVVGELFF. For the CDR3, the DNA is TGTGCCAGCAAGACAGGGGTGGTCGGGGAGCTGTTTTTT.